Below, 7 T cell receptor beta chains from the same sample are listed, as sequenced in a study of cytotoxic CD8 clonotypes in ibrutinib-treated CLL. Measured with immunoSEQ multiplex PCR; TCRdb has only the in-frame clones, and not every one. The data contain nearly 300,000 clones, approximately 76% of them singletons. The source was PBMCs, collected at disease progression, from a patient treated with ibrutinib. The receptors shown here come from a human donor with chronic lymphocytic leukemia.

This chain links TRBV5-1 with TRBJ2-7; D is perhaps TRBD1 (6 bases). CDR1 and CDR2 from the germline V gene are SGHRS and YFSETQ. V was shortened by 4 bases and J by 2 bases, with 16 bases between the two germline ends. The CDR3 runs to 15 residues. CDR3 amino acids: CASSRGTSGTYEQYF. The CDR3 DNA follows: TGCGCCAGCAGCCGAGGGACAAGCGGAACCTACGAGCAGTACTTC.

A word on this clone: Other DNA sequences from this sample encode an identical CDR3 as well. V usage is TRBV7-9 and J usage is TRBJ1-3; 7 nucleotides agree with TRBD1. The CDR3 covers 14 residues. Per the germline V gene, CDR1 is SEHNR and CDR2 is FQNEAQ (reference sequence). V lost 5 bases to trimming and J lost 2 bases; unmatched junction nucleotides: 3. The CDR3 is CASSLQGPGNTIYF. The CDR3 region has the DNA TGTGCCAGCAGCCTACAGGGGCCTGGAAACACCATATATTTT.

CDR3 nucleotide sequence: TGTGCCAGCAGCCGAGATACAGGGTTGAGTTCACCCCTCCACTTT. Translated: CASSRDTGLSSPLHF. The chain carries TRBV7-3 and TRBJ1-6, with TRBD1 as a possible D gene (6 bases). Trimming removed 5 bases at V and 9 bases at J, with 17 bases between. There are 15 residues in the CDR3. Per the germline V gene, CDR1 is SGHTA and CDR2 is FQGTGA.

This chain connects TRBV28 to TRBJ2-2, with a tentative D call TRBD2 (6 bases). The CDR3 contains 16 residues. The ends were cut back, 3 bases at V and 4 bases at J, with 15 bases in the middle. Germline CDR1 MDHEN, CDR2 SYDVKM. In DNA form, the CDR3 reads TGTGCCAGCAGTTTCGGAGGAGGGCAGGGCACCGGGGAGCTGTTTTTT. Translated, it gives CASSFGGGQGTGELFF. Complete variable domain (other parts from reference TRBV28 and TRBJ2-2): DVKVTQSSRYLVKRTGEKVFLECVQDMDHENMFWYRQDPGLGLRLIYFSYDVKMKEKGDIPEGYSVSREKKERFSLILESASTNQTSMYLCASSFGGGQGTGELFFGEGSRLTVL.

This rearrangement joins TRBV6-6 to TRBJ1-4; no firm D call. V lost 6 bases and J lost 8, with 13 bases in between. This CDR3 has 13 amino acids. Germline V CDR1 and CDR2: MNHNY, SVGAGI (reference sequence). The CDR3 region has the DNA TGTGCCAGCAGCCACCGTCGTTTGGAAAAACTGTTTTTT. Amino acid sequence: CASSHRRLEKLFF.

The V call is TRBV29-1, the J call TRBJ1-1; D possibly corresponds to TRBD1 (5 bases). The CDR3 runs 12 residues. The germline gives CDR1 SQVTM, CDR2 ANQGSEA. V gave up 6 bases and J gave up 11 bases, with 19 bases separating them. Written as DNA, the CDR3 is TGCAGCGTCCGCTCTTCCGGGGACGGGGCTTTCTTT. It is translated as CSVRSSGDGAFF.

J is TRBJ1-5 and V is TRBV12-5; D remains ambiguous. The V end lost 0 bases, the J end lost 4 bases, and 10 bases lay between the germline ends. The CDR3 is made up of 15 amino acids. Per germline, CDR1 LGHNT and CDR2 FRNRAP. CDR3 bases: TGTGCTAGTGGTTTGGTACCGTTGGGTAATCAGCCCCAGCATTTT. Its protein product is CASGLVPLGNQPQHF.